A selection of T cell receptor beta chains follows, all from one sample in a study of pediatric ulcerative colitis. The protocol was immunoSEQ multiplex PCR, while the TCRdb copy is restricted to in-frame clones and leaves out a portion. Of tens of thousands of clones in the sample, approximately 71% were seen once. Input material: gut tissue. Every receptor here comes from a boy between 10 and 17 years old with severe ulcerative colitis. CDR3s include the opening cysteine and the closing phenylalanine or tryptophan. D genes are given only for firm matches. A clone size is listed for some rows: how often the clone was seen (once, few, many), or a class if it is expanded.

v_call	clone_size	d_call	j_call	cdr3_aa	cdr3_nt
TRBV19	.	.	TRBJ2-1	CASSIPRASGEQFF	TGTGCCAGTAGTATTCCTAGGGCGTCCGGTGAGCAGTTCTTC
TRBV5-4	.	TRBD1	TRBJ2-7	CASSPDRADYEQYF	TGTGCCAGCAGTCCTGACAGGGCGGACTACGAGCAGTACTTC
TRBV11-2	.	.	TRBJ1-2	CASSLEQSYGYTF	TGTGCCAGCAGCTTAGAACAGAGCTATGGCTACACCTTC
TRBV7-2	once	TRBD2	TRBJ2-7	CASSPLAGGGEQYF	TGTGCCAGCAGCCCACTAGCGGGAGGGGGGGAGCAGTACTTC
TRBV7-6	.	TRBD1	TRBJ2-7	CASSPLGGFYEQYF	TGTGCCAGCAGCCCTTTAGGGGGCTTCTACGAGCAGTACTTC
TRBV2	.	.	TRBJ1-2	CASSSGSDRGYTF	TGTGCCAGCAGTTCCGGTTCGGATCGGGGCTACACCTTC
TRBV30	.	TRBD2	TRBJ2-7	CAWRPSGSGPYEQYF	TGTGCCTGGAGACCTAGCGGGAGTGGGCCCTACGAGCAGTACTTC
TRBV30	once	TRBD1	TRBJ1-2	CAWTSNAEGAWNYGYTF	TGTGCCTGGACTTCAAACGCGGAGGGGGCCTGGAACTATGGCTACACCTTC
TRBV29-1	once	.	TRBJ1-2	CSAQKLIGDGYTF	TGCAGCGCTCAAAAACTAATCGGGGATGGCTACACCTTC
TRBV27	.	.	TRBJ1-1	CASSKGRFTEAFF	TGTGCCAGCAGTAAGGGACGTTTCACTGAAGCTTTCTTT
TRBV25-1	.	.	TRBJ2-7	CASSELWGPAYEQYF	TGTGCCAGCAGTGAATTGTGGGGGCCGGCCTACGAGCAGTACTTC
TRBV4-2	.	TRBD2	TRBJ2-1	CASSHGGTSGSYEQFF	TGTGCCAGCAGCCATGGAGGGACTAGCGGGAGCTATGAGCAGTTCTTC
TRBV30	.	.	TRBJ1-5	CAWRGKGLNQPQHF	TGTGCCTGGAGGGGCAAGGGTCTGAATCAGCCCCAGCATTTT
TRBV9	.	.	TRBJ1-3	CASSAETRGNTIYF	TGTGCCAGCAGCGCCGAGACCCGTGGAAACACCATATATTTT
TRBV27	.	.	TRBJ2-1	CASGSGPLYNEQFF	TGTGCCAGCGGCAGCGGGCCTCTATACAATGAGCAGTTCTTC
TRBV12-5	.	.	TRBJ2-3	CASGLVQKTDTQYF	TGTGCTAGTGGTTTGGTACAAAAGACGGATACGCAGTATTTT
TRBV6-4	few	TRBD2	TRBJ2-5	CASSPSLAGQETQYF	TGTGCCAGCAGTCCCTCACTAGCGGGCCAAGAGACCCAGTACTTC